Below, 12 T cell receptor beta chains from the same sample are listed, as sequenced in a study of blood T cell repertoires in COVID-19. The data were produced by immunoSEQ multiplex PCR, yet TCRdb's version contains in-frame clones alone and is incomplete. The table has 55,000 to 65,000 clones, 75% to 85% seen once; the top ten hold around 13%. Sample: peripheral blood. These receptors were obtained from a human donor in a cohort sampled during active COVID-19.

The J gene is TRBJ2-7, the V gene TRBV7-9, with 10 nucleotides matching TRBD1. Germline V gene lookup returns CDR1 SEHNR and CDR2 FQNEAQ (reference sequence). The CDR3 runs to 15 residues. The V and J ends lost 6 bases and 4 bases, in that order; junction bases with no gene match: 9. DNA of the CDR3: TGTGCCAGCAGTGCATCGACAGGGGGCGGGTACGAGCAGTACTTC. Encoded protein: CASSASTGGGYEQYF.

V gene TRBV9 combines with J gene TRBJ2-3; TRBD2 matches 9 bases. With 0 bases clipped from V and 4 bases from J, the junction kept 12 bases outside the gene matches. CDR3 length: 18 residues. Germline assignment: CDR1 SGDLS and CDR2 YYNGEE. The CDR3 DNA sequence: TGTGCCAGCAGCGTAGTAGAGGGAGGCGGGGGGGCCTCAGATACGCAGTATTTT. As protein: CASSVVEGGGGASDTQYF.

The chain couples TRBV6-5 to TRBJ1-6; tentative D call: TRBD1 (5 bases). The V end lost 1 base, the J end lost 7 bases, and 14 bases lay between the germline ends. CDR1 is MNHEY, CDR2 SVGAGI, per germline. CDR3 length equals 16 residues. DNA for the CDR3: TGTGCCAGCAGTTACTACGGGGGTGAAGGGAATTCACCCCTCCACTTT. Amino acids: CASSYYGGEGNSPLHF.

The genes are TRBV13 and TRBJ2-5; tentatively, D is TRBD2 (6 bases). From germline, CDR1 is PRHDT and CDR2 FYEKMQ (reference sequence). The CDR3 totals 14 residues. The V gene lost 4 bases and the J gene lost 1 base, with 10 bases spanning the gap. The CDR3 DNA sequence: TGTGCCAGCAGCTCGGGGGAACCCCAAGAGACCCAGTACTTC. Its translation is CASSSGEPQETQYF.

The gene calls are TRBV10-2 and TRBJ2-1; the match to TRBD2 covers 8 bases. The CDR3 totals 14 residues. Germline CDR1 reads WSHSY; CDR2 reads SAAADI. Losses at the gene ends were 10 bases for V and 6 bases for J; bases not matched to a gene: 11. DNA for the CDR3: TGCGCCACCCGTGTGGGGAGCGGGGGCAATGAGCAGTTCTTC. Translation: CATRVGSGGNEQFF.

The J gene is TRBJ2-3, the V gene TRBV15; maybe TRBD2 (5 bases). The CDR3 has 15 amino acids. Deletions cut 4 bases from V and 0 bases from J, with 11 bases between. The germline V gene has CDR1 LNHNV and CDR2 YYDKDF (reference sequence). CDR3 nucleotide sequence: TGTGCCACCAGCACCACGCGGACTAGCACAGATACGCAGTATTTT. This encodes CATSTTRTSTDTQYF.

This clone was detected only once. The V gene is TRBV5-1, the J gene TRBJ2-4; 7 nucleotides line up with TRBD1. Germline trimming cut 1 base from V and 0 bases from J; bases unmatched to any gene: 13. CDR3 length equals 19 residues. Germline values: CDR1 SGHRS, CDR2 YFSETQ. CDR3 coding DNA: TGCGCCAGCAGCTTGAGTCCCCGGACAGGATACATAGCCAAAAACATTCAGTACTTC. Translation gives CASSLSPRTGYIAKNIQYF. The whole variable domain, remainder taken from reference TRBV5-1 and TRBJ2-4, is KAGVTQTPRYLIKTRGQQVTLSCSPISGHRSVSWYQQTPGQGLQFLFEYFSETQRNKGNFPGRFSGRQFSNSRSEMNVSTLELGDSALYLCASSLSPRTGYIAKNIQYFGAGTRLSVL.

This clone was seen a few times. The chain recombines TRBV19 with TRBJ1-5, with TRBD1 identical over 8 bases. This CDR3 has 14 residues. Trimming took 5 bases from V and 7 from J; bases not matched to a gene: 7. The germline CDR1 and CDR2 sequences are LNHDA and SQIVND (reference sequence). The CDR3 protein is CASSVRGRGQPQHF. CDR3 sequence (DNA): TGTGCCAGTAGTGTCAGGGGGCGCGGCCAGCCCCAGCATTTT.

This clone has more than one count but fewer than ten. The V and J genes are TRBV19 and TRBJ2-1; TRBD1 might be the D (7 bases). The ends were cut back, 5 bases at V and 9 bases at J, with 23 bases in the middle. The length of the CDR3 is 16 residues. Germline values: CDR1 LNHDA, CDR2 SQIVND (reference sequence). DNA for the CDR3: TGTGCCAGTAGTGGGAAGGGGGCAGGGGGGTTTAGTGAGCAGTTCTTC. Translation: CASSGKGAGGFSEQFF.

The CDR3 DNA is TGTGCCAGCAGCCCCTTGGGCAGGTCGCGGGGAAGCTCCTACGAGCAGTACTTC. Translated: CASSPLGRSRGSSYEQYF. The chain uses TRBV11-2 and TRBJ2-7, with a weak D call TRBD2 (6 bases). Germline-derived CDR1 and CDR2 are SGHAT and FQNNGV. V lost 5 bases, J lost 0 bases, and 23 bases lay in between. This CDR3 comprises 18 residues.

The chain joins TRBV9 to TRBJ2-5, with D hard to call. The germline V gene encodes CDR1 SGDLS and CDR2 YYNGEE. The CDR3 length is 15 residues. V lost 0 bases and J 5 bases, leaving 14 bases between the germline ends. CDR3 amino acids: CASSVGVYLDETQYF. CDR3 DNA sequence: TGTGCCAGCAGCGTAGGGGTTTACCTAGATGAGACCCAGTACTTC.

The chain uses TRBV5-4 and TRBJ1-3; tentatively, D is TRBD1 (5 bases). With 2 bases removed from V and 0 bases from J, the gap between germline ends came to 9 bases. CDR3 size: 15 residues. The germline gives CDR1 SGHNT, CDR2 YYREEE (reference sequence). The CDR3 DNA follows: TGTGCCAGCAGCTTCGACAGCCGCTCTGGAAACACCATATATTTT. This gives the protein CASSFDSRSGNTIYF. Full variable domain (missing parts from reference TRBV5-4 and TRBJ1-3): ETGVTQSPTHLIKTRGQQVTLRCSSQSGHNTVSWYQQALGQGPQFIFQYYREEENGRGNFPPRFSGLQFPNYSSELNVNALELDDSALYLCASSFDSRSGNTIYFGEGSWLTVV.